The 16 T cell receptor beta chains in this list originate from one sample, sequenced in a study of T-cell memory formation after mild COVID-19 (dated by TCRdb to the early 2020s). Preparation of the library involved 5' RACE. The sequencer listed for this sample is Illumina NovaSeq 6000. The public reads were quality trimmed at Q25 with fastp and then assembled into clones with MiXCR by TCRdb, keeping productive beta chains. Identical CDR3 proteins give one entry, which carries the most common genes and DNA. This sample gives roughly 450,000 distinct CDR3 sequences in total; about 18% of them show up just once. 9% to 15% of the sample comes from the top ten. Input material: PBMCs or a T cell subset sorted from them (not recorded which). These receptors were taken from an adult woman who had mild COVID-19 (a few samples of this study predate the infection). The sample titles of this study are shuffled in the database, so cell type and time point are left out; the donor was told from shared clones.

This clonotype was seen a handful of times. This chain uses TRBV6-2 or TRBV6-3 with TRBJ2-4; 11 positions match TRBD2. Losses at the gene ends were 4 bases for V and 1 base for J; bases not matched to a gene: 15. This CDR3 spans 20 amino acids. Germline CDR1 and CDR2: MNHEY and SVGEGT. The CDR3 here is CASSFNPGLAGPLAKNIQYF. The CDR3 region has the DNA TGTGCCAGCAGTTTCAACCCTGGACTAGCGGGTCCCCTGGCCAAAAACATTCAGTACTTC.

This clonotype was observed a few times. The rearrangement uses TRBV9 and TRBJ2-7; TRBD2 might be the D (6 bases). Germline loops: CDR1 SGDLS, CDR2 YYNGEE. The CDR3 spans 14 residues. The V end was cut by 3 bases, the J end by 2 bases, with 12 bases between. The CDR3 coding sequence is TGTGCCAGCAGCGCCCGGGACTTCACCTACGAGCAGTACTTC. Encoded protein: CASSARDFTYEQYF.

This clonotype was observed a few times. This chain joins TRBV2 and TRBJ2-7; tentatively, D is TRBD1 or TRBD2 (5 bases each). This CDR3 spans 14 amino acids. Per germline, CDR1 SNHLY and CDR2 FYNNEI. Trimming took off 7 bases at V and 5 bases at J, with 18 bases between the two ends. The CDR3 coding sequence is TGTGCCAGCAATATCGGGACGGGACCTAACGAGCAGTACTTC. It yields the protein CASNIGTGPNEQYF.

This chain connects TRBV30 to TRBJ2-1; no clear D gene. In germline, CDR1 is GTSNPN, CDR2 SVGIG (reference sequence). This CDR3 has 12 amino acids. V lost 5 bases, J lost 10 bases, and 15 bases lay in between. The CDR3 spells CAWDELFGEQFF. CDR3 sequence (DNA): TGTGCCTGGGATGAACTTTTTGGGGAGCAGTTCTTC.

This clonotype was detected only a few times. The chain recombines TRBV12-3 or TRBV12-4 with TRBJ2-1; D perhaps matches TRBD1 (5 bases). Trimming shortened V by 3 bases and J by 0 bases, and 12 bases separated the two germline ends. The CDR3 is 16 residues long. The CDR3 is CASSLDQGSSYNEQFF. CDR3 sequence (DNA): TGTGCCAGCAGTTTGGATCAGGGTAGCTCCTACAATGAGCAGTTCTTC.

This chain uses TRBV29-1 with TRBJ1-1; 7 bases align to TRBD1. Losses at the gene ends were 3 bases for V and 1 base for J; bases not matched to a gene: 2. Germline CDR1 SQVTM, CDR2 ANQGSEA. The CDR3 loop spans 13 amino acids. The chain's CDR3 is CSVETGPNTEAFF. CDR3 coding DNA: TGCAGCGTTGAGACAGGGCCGAACACTGAAGCTTTCTTT. Supplemented by reference TRBV29-1 and TRBJ1-1, the full variable domain reads SAVISQKPSRDICQRGTSLTIQCQVDSQVTMMFWYRQQPGQSLTLIATANQGSEATYESGFVIDKFPISRPNLTFSTLTVSNMSPEDSSIYLCSVETGPNTEAFFGQGTRLTVV.

The V and J genes are TRBV6-5 and TRBJ2-5; 12 bases are shared with TRBD2. This CDR3 has 23 amino acids. J lost 5 bases, V lost 6 bases, and 31 bases had no gene match. Germline-derived CDR1 and CDR2 are MNHEY and SVGAGI. CDR3 nucleotide sequence: TGTGCCAGCAGCTTGGGTTTCGGGACAGGGGTGACTAGCGGGAGAGGACCAGCGGAGACCCAGTACTTC. Translating gives CASSLGFGTGVTSGRGPAETQYF.

The sample holds a few counts of this clonotype. The rearrangement links TRBV29-1 to TRBJ1-1, with no clear D. Germline V gene lookup returns CDR1 SQVTM and CDR2 ANQGSEA. V was pared by 5 bases and J by 0 bases, with 4 bases between. CDR3 size: 11 residues. CDR3 amino acids: CSVQMNTEAFF. The CDR3 coding sequence is TGCAGCGTTCAGATGAACACTGAAGCTTTCTTT.

This clonotype has ten or more counts. This chain uses TRBV5-1 with TRBJ2-7; D remains unclear. Looked up from germline, CDR1 is SGHRS and CDR2 is YFSETQ. The CDR3 totals 14 residues. V gave up 1 base and J gave up 0 bases, with 8 bases separating them. CDR3 sequence (DNA): TGCGCCAGCAGCTTGCAATGGGGCTCCTACGAGCAGTACTTC. The encoded protein is CASSLQWGSYEQYF.

V usage is TRBV12-3 or TRBV12-4 and J usage is TRBJ2-2, with 14 bases identical to TRBD2. Unmatched junction bases numbered 6, after V lost 3 bases and J lost 3 bases. This CDR3 region has 18 residues. Written as DNA, the CDR3 is TGTGCCAGCAGTTTCCGGACTAGCGGGGGGCCCTACACCGGGGAGCTGTTTTTT. Encoded protein: CASSFRTSGGPYTGELFF.

This clonotype was observed a handful of times. The V gene is TRBV13, the J gene TRBJ2-3, with 13 bases that match TRBD2. Germline loops: CDR1 PRHDT, CDR2 FYEKMQ (reference sequence). Germline trimming cut 6 bases from V and 4 bases from J; bases unmatched to any gene: 4. The CDR3 totals 15 residues. The CDR3 protein is CASRQGLAGSDTQYF. In DNA, the CDR3 is TGTGCCAGCAGACAGGGACTAGCGGGATCAGATACGCAGTATTTT.

The chain has TRBV7-3 and TRBJ2-3; D might be TRBD1 (5 bases). This CDR3 comprises 15 residues. Trimming removed 4 bases from V and 0 bases from J, with 11 bases in between. Germline values: CDR1 SGHTA, CDR2 FQGTGA. The CDR3 spells CASSYGHTSTDTQYF. CDR3 nucleotides: TGTGCCAGCAGCTATGGACACACTAGCACAGATACGCAGTATTTT.

The chain carries TRBV15 and TRBJ1-6; no clear D gene. Trimming pared 2 bases from V and 7 bases from J, leaving 6 bases between. This CDR3 comprises 13 residues. CDR1 and CDR2 from the germline V gene are LNHNV and YYDKDF (reference sequence). The CDR3 reads CATSRLPNSPLHF. CDR3 nucleotide sequence: TGTGCCACCAGCAGACTCCCAAATTCACCCCTCCACTTT.

This clonotype was counted at least ten times. The rearrangement links TRBV10-3 to TRBJ2-7; 8 nucleotides align to TRBD1. This CDR3 region has 15 residues. Looked up from germline, CDR1 is ENHRY and CDR2 is SYGVKD. The V gene end was trimmed by 4 bases and the J gene end by 3 bases; junction bases not matched to a gene: 8. This CDR3 reads CAISGGDRRNYEQYF. Written as DNA, the CDR3 is TGTGCCATCAGTGGAGGGGACAGGAGGAACTACGAGCAGTACTTC.

This clonotype was seen a handful of times. The CDR3 loop reads CAWSPTSGSYEQYF. The DNA of the CDR3 is TGTGCCTGGAGTCCGACTAGCGGGAGCTACGAGCAGTACTTC. The chain has TRBV30 and TRBJ2-7; 12 bases match TRBD2. This CDR3 comprises 14 residues. Germline CDR1 GTSNPN, CDR2 SVGIG (reference sequence). Trimming removed 2 bases from V and 3 bases from J; junction bases left unmatched: 2.

The V call is TRBV11-2, the J call TRBJ2-5, with 7 bases matching TRBD2. Germline trimming cut 5 bases from V and 4 bases from J; bases unmatched to any gene: 16. CDR1 is SGHAT, CDR2 FQNNGV, per germline. The CDR3 is made up of 17 amino acids. CDR3 protein: CASSRGGLVNGSETQYF. The CDR3 DNA is TGTGCCAGCAGCCGTGGCGGACTAGTAAACGGGTCAGAGACCCAGTACTTC.